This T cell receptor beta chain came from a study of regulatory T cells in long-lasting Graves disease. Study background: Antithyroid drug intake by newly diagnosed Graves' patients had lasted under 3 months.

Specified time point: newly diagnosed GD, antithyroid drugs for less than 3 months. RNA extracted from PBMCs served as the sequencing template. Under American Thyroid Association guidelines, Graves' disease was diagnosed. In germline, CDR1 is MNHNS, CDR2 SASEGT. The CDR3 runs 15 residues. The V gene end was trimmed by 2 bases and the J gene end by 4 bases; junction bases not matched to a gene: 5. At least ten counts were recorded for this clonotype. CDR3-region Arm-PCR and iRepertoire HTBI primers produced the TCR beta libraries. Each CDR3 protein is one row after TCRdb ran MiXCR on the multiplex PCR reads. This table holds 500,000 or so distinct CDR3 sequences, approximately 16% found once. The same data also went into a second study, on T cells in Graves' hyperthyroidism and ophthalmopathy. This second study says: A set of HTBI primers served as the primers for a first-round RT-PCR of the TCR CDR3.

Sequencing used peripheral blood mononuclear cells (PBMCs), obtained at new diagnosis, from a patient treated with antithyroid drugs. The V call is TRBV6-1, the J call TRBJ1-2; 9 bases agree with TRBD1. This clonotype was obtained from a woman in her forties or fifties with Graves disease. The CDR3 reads CASSEYWTGVYGYTF. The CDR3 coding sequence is TGTGCCAGCAGTGAATATTGGACAGGGGTCTATGGCTACACCTTC.